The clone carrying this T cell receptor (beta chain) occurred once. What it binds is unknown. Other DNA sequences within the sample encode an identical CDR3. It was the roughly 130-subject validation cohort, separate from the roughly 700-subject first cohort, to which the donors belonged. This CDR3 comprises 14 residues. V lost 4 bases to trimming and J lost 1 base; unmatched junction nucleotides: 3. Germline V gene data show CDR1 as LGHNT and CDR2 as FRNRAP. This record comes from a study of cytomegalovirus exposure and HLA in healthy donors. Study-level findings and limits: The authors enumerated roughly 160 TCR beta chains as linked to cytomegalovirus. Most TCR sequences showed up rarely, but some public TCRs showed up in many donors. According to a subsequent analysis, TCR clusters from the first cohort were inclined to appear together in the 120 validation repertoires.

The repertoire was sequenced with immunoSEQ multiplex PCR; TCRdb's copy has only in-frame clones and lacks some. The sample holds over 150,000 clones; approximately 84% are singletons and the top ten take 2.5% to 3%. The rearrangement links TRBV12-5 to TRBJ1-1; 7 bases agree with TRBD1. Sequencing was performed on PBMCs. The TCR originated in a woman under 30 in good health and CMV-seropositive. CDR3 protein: CASGSGQPNTEAFF. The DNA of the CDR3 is TGTGCTAGTGGTTCGGGACAGCCGAACACTGAAGCTTTCTTT.